This T cell receptor (beta chain) originates from a study of T cells in Graves' hyperthyroidism and ophthalmopathy. Findings and limits, study-wide: The authors' 13 V-J model separated ophthalmopathy from stable hyperthyroidism.

Recently diagnosed hyperthyroidism of less than 2 months' duration affected patients aged 18 to 65. Fresh peripheral blood, 10 ml, yielded the PBMCs. The CDR3 regions of TCR beta were amplified from RNA transcripts. HTBI primers were employed in a first-round RT-PCR of the TCR CDR3. TCRdb called the multiplex PCR reads again in MiXCR, with one record for every CDR3 protein. The sample shows around 340,000 distinct CDR3 sequences, about 15% of them seen only once. Only a few counts were recorded for this clonotype. Antigen specificity is unknown. The CDR3 totals 14 residues. CDR1 and CDR2 from the germline V gene are DFQATT and SNEGSKA (reference sequence). With V trimmed by 4 bases and J by 3 bases, 5 bases remained unmatched.

This TCR was recovered from a man aged 25 to 40 with Graves' hyperthyroidism. Specimen: blood. V is TRBV20-1 and J is TRBJ2-3; 9 bases line up with TRBD1. CDR3 region: CSANTGGRTDTQYF. Here the CDR3 DNA reads TGCAGTGCTAATACAGGGGGCAGGACAGATACGCAGTATTTT.